The source of this T cell receptor (beta chain) is a study of T cells after yellow fever vaccination. About the research overall: Some fractions had low cell numbers, and these were prepared with SMART-Seq v4 Ultra Low Input.

As TCR cDNA was made by 5'RACE template switching, a universal primer site and UMIs were added. TCRdb reprocessed the 5' RACE reads with MiXCR, giving one entry per CDR3 protein. The sample consists of about 74,000 distinct CDR3 sequences, about 6.6% of them appearing once. This clonotype was recorded at least ten times. The receptor was isolated from a man aged 18-30 years who received the YFV17D yellow fever vaccine. The sequenced sample was CD8+ T cells sorted from PBMCs, obtained about 5 days after the first yellow fever vaccination.

CDR3 loop: CSATGEAFF. Written as DNA, the CDR3 is TGCAGTGCTACCGGCGAAGCTTTCTTT. J is TRBJ1-1 and V is TRBV20-1; D unresolved. This CDR3 contains 9 residues. Trimming removed 4 bases from V and 8 bases from J, with 5 bases in between. Germline assignment: CDR1 DFQATT and CDR2 SNEGSKA (reference sequence).